The 13 T cell receptor beta chains reported below all come from one sample, sequenced in a study of T cell responses to AZD1222 COVID-19 vaccine. Sequencing was performed with immunoSEQ multiplex PCR; in TCRdb, only in-frame clones are kept and a portion is missing. This repertoire shows under 200,000 clones, 94% found once; its top ten account for about 0.6%. This sample comprised peripheral blood, obtained on day 0 of AZD1222 vaccination. Receptor source: an adult in good health.

As regards this clone: Other DNA sequences of this sample code for an identical CDR3. The chain employs TRBV28 and TRBJ2-7, with no clear D. Trimming shortened V by 3 bases and J by 2 bases, and 5 bases separated the two germline ends. The CDR3 is 12 residues long. Germline CDR1 is MDHEN and CDR2 is SYDVKM. Here the CDR3 DNA reads TGTGCCAGCAGTTTGGGTGCCTACGAGCAGTACTTC. Protein product: CASSLGAYEQYF.

This clone was observed a handful of times. The chain joins TRBV5-1 to TRBJ1-6, with TRBD1 identical over 7 bases. The CDR3 has 16 amino acids. Germline V gives CDR1 SGHRS, CDR2 YFSETQ. The trim removed 4 bases at V and 8 bases at J, leaving 12 bases unmatched. CDR3 loop: CASSQGGHPLYSPLHF. The CDR3 coding sequence is TGCGCCAGCAGCCAGGGGGGACACCCACTGTATTCACCCCTCCACTTT.

V gene TRBV6-6 combines with J gene TRBJ2-7; D gene uncertain. V lost 2 bases and J 2 bases, leaving 7 bases between the germline ends. This CDR3 spans 13 amino acids. Germline CDR1 and CDR2: MNHNY and SVGAGI (reference sequence). Here the CDR3 reads CASSYGPTYEQYF. In nucleotides, the CDR3 is TGTGCCAGCAGTTACGGACCCACCTACGAGCAGTACTTC.

The genes are TRBV7-3 and TRBJ1-1; TRBD1 is a possible D gene (5 bases). The CDR3 consists of 13 residues. V dropped 2 bases and J dropped 4 bases, with 8 bases sitting between them. Germline V gene sequence: CDR1 SGHTA, CDR2 FQGTGA. The CDR3 loop is CASSLGGATEAFF. CDR3 bases: TGTGCCAGCAGCTTAGGAGGGGCCACTGAAGCTTTCTTT.

This clone came up once. This chain uses TRBV3-1 (or the pseudogene TRBV3-2) with TRBJ2-6; no clear D. The CDR3 runs 15 residues. Germline-derived CDR1 and CDR2 are LGHDT and YNNKEL (reference sequence). V shed 1 base and J shed 1 base, with 5 bases lying between them. CDR3: CASSQGISGANVLTF. CDR3 nucleotide sequence: TGTGCCAGCAGCCAAGGGATATCTGGGGCCAACGTCCTGACTTTC.

This CDR3 reads CASSSKETQYF. CDR3 sequence (DNA): TGTGCCAGCAGCTCCAAAGAGACCCAGTACTTC. The chain uses TRBV7-9 and TRBJ2-5, with D hard to call. Germline CDR1 is SEHNR and CDR2 is FQNEAQ (reference sequence). V lost 4 bases to trimming and J lost 3 bases, with 3 bases between them. CDR3 length: 11 residues. The whole variable domain, remainder taken from reference TRBV7-9 and TRBJ2-5, is DTGVSQNPRHKITKRGQNVTFRCDPISEHNRLYWYRQTLGQGPEFLTYFQNEAQLEKSRLLSDRFSAERPKGSFSTLEIQRTEQGDSAMYLCASSSKETQYFGPGTRLLVL.

J is TRBJ1-1 and V is TRBV9; no reliable D call. The CDR3 covers 13 residues. V lost 3 bases, J lost 2 bases, and 8 bases lay in between. Germline V gives CDR1 SGDLS, CDR2 YYNGEE. The CDR3 is CASSDRINTEAFF. CDR3 DNA: TGTGCCAGCAGCGACAGAATCAACACTGAAGCTTTCTTT.

This sequence joins TRBV27 and TRBJ1-4; 9 bases align to TRBD1. Germline V gives CDR1 MNHEY, CDR2 SMNVEV (reference sequence). The CDR3 spans 13 residues. J lost 5 bases, V lost 9 bases, and 4 bases had no gene match. The CDR3 region has the DNA TGTGCCAGTTCGACAGGGGGGAATGAAAAACTGTTTTTT. Translating gives CASSTGGNEKLFF.

This chain links TRBV21-1 with TRBJ1-1; no DNA check was done on the table's D call, TRBD1. TRBV21-1 counts as a pseudogene. CDR3 length equals 19 residues. The CDR3 spells CASSKGVRGPFYMNTEAFF. The DNA for the CDR3 is TGTGCCAGCAGCAAAGGCGTCAGGGGGCCGTTTTACATGAACACTGAAGCTTTCTTT.

Notes on this clone: The sample carries other DNA sequences with the same CDR3. The CDR3 region is CASSPSGGYEQYF. CDR3 bases: TGCGCCAGCTCTCCCTCTGGCGGCTACGAGCAGTACTTC. The chain couples TRBV5-1 to TRBJ2-7; D not certain. Trimming cost V 7 bases and J 3 bases, with 14 bases left between them. CDR1 SGHRS and CDR2 YFSETQ come from the germline V gene. This CDR3 region has 13 residues.

The J gene is TRBJ1-5, the V gene TRBV7-2; the D gene is possibly TRBD1 (6 bases). Per the germline V gene, CDR1 is SGHTA and CDR2 is FQGNSA. Between the trimmed V and J ends, which lost 3 bases and 9 bases, there was a span of 15 bases. This CDR3 has 14 residues. CDR3 coding DNA: TGTGCCAGCAGCTTCTTTGGGGGCGGTCGGCCCCAGCATTTT. This codes for CASSFFGGGRPQHF.

The chain recombines TRBV5-1 with TRBJ2-5, with D hard to call. The CDR3 length is 12 residues. The germline V gene has CDR1 SGHRS and CDR2 YFSETQ. The V end lost 2 bases, the J end lost 9 bases, and 11 bases lay between the germline ends. The chain's CDR3 is CASSFTFGAQYF. CDR3 in DNA: TGCGCCAGCAGCTTTACCTTTGGGGCCCAGTACTTC.

This clone was seen once. CDR3 residues: CASSSGANEQFF. The CDR3 nucleotides are TGTGCCAGCAGTAGCGGAGCCAATGAGCAGTTCTTC. The chain carries TRBV6-4 and TRBJ2-1; weak D call: TRBD2 (5 bases). Germline values: CDR1 MRHNA, CDR2 SNTAGT. The CDR3 consists of 12 residues. Trimming left V 5 bases short and J 6 bases short, with 8 bases between.